This T cell receptor (beta chain) was sequenced for a study of CD8+CD57+ T cells in acquired aplastic anemia. Study information: The DNA of sorted CD4+ and CD8+ cells averaged around 3.2 ug. Notes on the study in general: Patients and controls turned out to have 25 to 30 CD8+ CDR3 sequences in common. Researchers reported that CD8+ Simpson's diversity was not significantly different in patients versus controls.

This clonotype occurred many times. Its antigen is not identified. Profiling that covered TCR beta VDJ and CDR3 relied on genomic DNA as its template. TCRdb used MiXCR to reprocess the reads, holding one entry per CDR3 protein. The sample yields about 43,000 distinct CDR3 sequences, about 60% seen once. V was pared by 0 bases and J by 8 bases, with 11 bases between. From germline, CDR1 is SGDLS and CDR2 YYNGEE. The CDR3 is made up of 13 amino acids. CD8+CD57+ cell expansion, shown by flow cytometry, had occurred in the patients selected for sequencing. Patients had received no therapy at the time of blood sampling.

The sample comprised sorted CD4+, CD8+, or CD8+CD57+ T cells (not recorded which) from PBMCs. The gene calls are TRBV9 and TRBJ1-2; TRBD1 is a possible D gene (6 bases). This TCR came from a human donor with aplastic anemia. In DNA, the CDR3 is TGTGCCAGCAGCGTAGAAGGGGGTAGAGGCTACACCTTC. Translated: CASSVEGGRGYTF.